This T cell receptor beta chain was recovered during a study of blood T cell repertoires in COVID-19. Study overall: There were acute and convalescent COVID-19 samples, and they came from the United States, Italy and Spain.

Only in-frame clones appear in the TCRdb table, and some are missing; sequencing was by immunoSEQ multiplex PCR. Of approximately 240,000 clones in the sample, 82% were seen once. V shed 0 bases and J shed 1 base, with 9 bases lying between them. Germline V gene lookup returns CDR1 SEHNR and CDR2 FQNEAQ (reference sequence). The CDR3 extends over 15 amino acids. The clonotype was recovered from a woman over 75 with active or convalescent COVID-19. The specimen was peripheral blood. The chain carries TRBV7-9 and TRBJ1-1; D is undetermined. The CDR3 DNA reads TGTGCCAGCAGCTTAGCTGGGCAGTGGAACACTGAAGCTTTCTTT. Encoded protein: CASSLAGQWNTEAFF.